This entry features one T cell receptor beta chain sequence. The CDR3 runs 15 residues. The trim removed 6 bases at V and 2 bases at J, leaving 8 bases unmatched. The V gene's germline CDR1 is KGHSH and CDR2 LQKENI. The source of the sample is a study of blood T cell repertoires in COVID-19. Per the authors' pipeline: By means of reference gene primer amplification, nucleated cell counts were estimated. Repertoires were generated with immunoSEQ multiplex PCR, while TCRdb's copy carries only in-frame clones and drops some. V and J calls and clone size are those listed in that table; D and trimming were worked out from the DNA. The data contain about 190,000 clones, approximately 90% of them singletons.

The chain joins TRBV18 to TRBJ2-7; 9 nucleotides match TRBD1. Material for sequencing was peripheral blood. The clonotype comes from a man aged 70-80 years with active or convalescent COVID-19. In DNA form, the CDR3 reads TGTGCCAGCTCGCGGACGACAGGGGGTCCCTACGAGCAGTACTTC. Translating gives CASSRTTGGPYEQYF.